This TCR beta chain was recorded in a study of T cell changes during pregnancy in multiple sclerosis. Data came from immunoSEQ multiplex PCR; TCRdb stores just in-frame clones and leaves some out. The sample gives about 46,000 clones, about 91% of which show up once; approximately 2.6% is in the top ten. The germline gives CDR1 SGHKS, CDR2 YYEKEE (reference sequence). This CDR3 region has 16 residues. V was trimmed by 4 bases and J by 5 bases, leaving 22 bases between them. In this sample, this clone turned up once. The sample consisted of CD8+ T cells from peripheral blood mononuclear cells, taken in the second trimester of pregnancy. This receptor was taken from a female donor with multiple sclerosis, enrolled in a pregnancy study. The chain is built from TRBV5-5 and TRBJ2-7, with no clear D. The DNA for the CDR3 is TGTGCCAGCAGCCCCCTTCCGATTTCGGGTATCCACGAGCAGTACTTC. Amino acid sequence: CASSPLPISGIHEQYF. Filled out from reference TRBV5-5 and TRBJ2-7, the complete variable domain reads DAGVTQSPTHLIKTRGQQVTLRCSPISGHKSVSWYQQVLGQGPQFIFQYYEKEERGRGNFPDRFSARQFPNYSSELNVNALLLGDSALYLCASSPLPISGIHEQYFGPGTRLTVT.